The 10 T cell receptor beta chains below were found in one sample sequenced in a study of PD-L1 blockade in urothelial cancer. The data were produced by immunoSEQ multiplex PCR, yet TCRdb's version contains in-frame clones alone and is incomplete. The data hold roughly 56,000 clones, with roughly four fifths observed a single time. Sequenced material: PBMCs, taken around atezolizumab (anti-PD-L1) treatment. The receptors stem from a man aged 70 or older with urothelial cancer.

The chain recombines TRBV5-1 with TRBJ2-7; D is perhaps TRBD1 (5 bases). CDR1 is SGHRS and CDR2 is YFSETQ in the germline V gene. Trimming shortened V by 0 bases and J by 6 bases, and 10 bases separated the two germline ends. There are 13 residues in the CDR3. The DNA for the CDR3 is TGCGCCAGCAGCTTGGAGGGGCTTCGCGAGCAGTACTTC. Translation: CASSLEGLREQYF.

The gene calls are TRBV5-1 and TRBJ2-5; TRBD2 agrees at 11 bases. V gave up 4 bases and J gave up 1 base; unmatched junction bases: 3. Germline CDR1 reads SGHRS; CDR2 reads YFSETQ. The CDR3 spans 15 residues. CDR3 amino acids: CASSRGTSGQETQYF. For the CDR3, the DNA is TGCGCCAGCAGCCGTGGGACTAGCGGCCAAGAGACCCAGTACTTC.

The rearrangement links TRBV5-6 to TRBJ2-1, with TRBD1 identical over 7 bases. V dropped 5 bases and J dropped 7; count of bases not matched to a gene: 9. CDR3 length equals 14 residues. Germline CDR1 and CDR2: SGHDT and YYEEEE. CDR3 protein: CASRHDRVGNEQFF. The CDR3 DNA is TGTGCCAGCAGACACGACAGGGTCGGGAATGAGCAGTTCTTC.

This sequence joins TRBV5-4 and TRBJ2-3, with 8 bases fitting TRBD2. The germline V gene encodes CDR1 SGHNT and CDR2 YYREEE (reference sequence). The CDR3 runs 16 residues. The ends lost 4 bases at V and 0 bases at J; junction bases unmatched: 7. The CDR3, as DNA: TGTGCCAGCAGCCCTCAGACTAGCGCCAGCACAGATACGCAGTATTTT. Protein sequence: CASSPQTSASTDTQYF.

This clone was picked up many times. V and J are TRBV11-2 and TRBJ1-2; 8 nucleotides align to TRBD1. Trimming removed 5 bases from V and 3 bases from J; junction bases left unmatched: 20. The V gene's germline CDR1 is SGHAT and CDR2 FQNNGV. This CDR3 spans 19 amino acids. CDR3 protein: CASSETDRVIPGLDYGYTF. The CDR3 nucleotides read TGTGCCAGCAGCGAGACGGACAGGGTGATTCCGGGGCTGGACTATGGCTACACCTTC.

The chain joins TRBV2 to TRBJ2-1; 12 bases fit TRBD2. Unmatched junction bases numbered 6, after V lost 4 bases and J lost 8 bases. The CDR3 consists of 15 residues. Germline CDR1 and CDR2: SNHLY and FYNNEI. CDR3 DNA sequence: TGTGCCAGCAGTGCTGGACTAGCGGGATTGGATGAGCAGTTCTTC. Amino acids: CASSAGLAGLDEQFF.

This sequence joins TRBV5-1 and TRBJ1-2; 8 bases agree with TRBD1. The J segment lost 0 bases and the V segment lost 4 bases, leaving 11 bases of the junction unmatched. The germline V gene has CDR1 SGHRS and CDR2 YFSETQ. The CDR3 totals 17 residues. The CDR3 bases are TGCGCCAGCAGCCCAGAAGGACAGGGAGGAACTAACTATGGCTACACCTTC. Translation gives CASSPEGQGGTNYGYTF.

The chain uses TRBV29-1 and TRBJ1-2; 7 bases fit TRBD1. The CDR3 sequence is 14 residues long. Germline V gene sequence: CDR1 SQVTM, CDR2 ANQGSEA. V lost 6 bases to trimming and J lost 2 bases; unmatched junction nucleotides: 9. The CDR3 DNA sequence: TGCAGCGTGTCCGCAGGGGGTTCAAACTATGGCTACACCTTC. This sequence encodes CSVSAGGSNYGYTF.

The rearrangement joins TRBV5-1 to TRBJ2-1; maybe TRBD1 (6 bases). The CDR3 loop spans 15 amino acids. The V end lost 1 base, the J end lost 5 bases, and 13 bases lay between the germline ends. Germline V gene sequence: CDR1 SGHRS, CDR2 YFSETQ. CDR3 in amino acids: CASSLIGTTNNEQFF. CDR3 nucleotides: TGCGCCAGCAGCTTGATAGGGACAACGAACAATGAGCAGTTCTTC.

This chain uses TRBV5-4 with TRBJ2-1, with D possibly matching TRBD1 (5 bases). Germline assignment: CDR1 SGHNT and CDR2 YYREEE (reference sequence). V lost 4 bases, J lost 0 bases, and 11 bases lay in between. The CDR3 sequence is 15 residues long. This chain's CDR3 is CASSQGSRSYNEQFF. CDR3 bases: TGTGCCAGCAGCCAGGGTTCGCGCTCCTACAATGAGCAGTTCTTC.